Below are 22 T cell receptor beta chains sequenced from a single sample in a study of blood T cell repertoires in COVID-19. Repertoires were generated with immunoSEQ multiplex PCR, while TCRdb's copy carries only in-frame clones and drops some. Of under 200,000 clones listed, about 85% are singletons. Sequenced sample: peripheral blood. The receptors derive from an elderly woman with acute or convalescent COVID-19.

The V gene is TRBV5-1, the J gene TRBJ2-3, with D tentatively TRBD2 (5 bases). Between the trimmed V and J ends, which lost 0 bases and 0 bases, there was a span of 14 bases. CDR1 is SGHRS, CDR2 YFSETQ, per germline. The CDR3 length is 17 residues. The CDR3 DNA reads TGCGCCAGCAGCTTGGCGTTTACCGGGGTTAGCACAGATACGCAGTATTTT. The encoded protein is CASSLAFTGVSTDTQYF.

V usage is TRBV4-1 and J usage is TRBJ1-3, with 7 bases lining up with TRBD1. Looked up from germline, CDR1 is MGHRA and CDR2 is YSYEKL. J gave up 4 bases and V 1 base, and 7 bases lay outside the gene matches. The CDR3 has 16 residues. The CDR3 here is CASSQGDRVGGNTIYF. The CDR3 bases are TGCGCCAGCAGCCAAGGCGACAGGGTAGGCGGAAACACCATATATTTT.

This chain joins TRBV5-5 and TRBJ2-6; D is ambiguous. The CDR3 consists of 15 residues. The ends were cut back, 2 bases at V and 4 bases at J, with 10 bases in the middle. Germline V gene data show CDR1 as SGHKS and CDR2 as YYEKEE (reference sequence). The CDR3 DNA reads as TGTGCCAGCAGCTTCGAGCGTCGCGGGGCCAACGTCCTGACTTTC. Amino acids: CASSFERRGANVLTF.

In this sample, this clone turned up once. This chain uses TRBV19 with TRBJ1-6, with 10 positions matching TRBD1. Germline V gene sequence: CDR1 LNHDA, CDR2 SQIVND (reference sequence). The CDR3 contains 15 residues. Germline trimming cut 3 bases from V and 10 bases from J; bases unmatched to any gene: 6. The DNA of the CDR3 is TGTGCCAGTAGTATTTCCGGGACAGGGGACTCACCCCTCCACTTT. The encoded protein is CASSISGTGDSPLHF.

This clone was observed once. This chain joins TRBV5-4 and TRBJ2-6; 7 bases fit TRBD2. Germline V gives CDR1 SGHNT, CDR2 YYREEE (reference sequence). With V trimmed by 4 bases and J by 0 bases, 7 bases remained unmatched. This CDR3 comprises 17 residues. CDR3 in amino acids: CASSPGGPASGANVLTF. The DNA for the CDR3 is TGTGCCAGCAGCCCGGGGGGACCGGCCTCTGGGGCCAACGTCCTGACTTTC.

This chain links TRBV14 with TRBJ2-3; weak D call: TRBD2 (6 bases). V gave up 6 bases and J gave up 2 bases, with 15 bases separating them. CDR1 is SGHDN, CDR2 FVKESK, per germline. The CDR3 sequence is 15 residues long. The CDR3 region has the DNA TGTGCCAGCAGTCACATAGCGGCAAACACAGATACGCAGTATTTT. It is translated as CASSHIAANTDTQYF.

CDR3 nucleotides: TGTGCCAGCTCCCCAGGGCGGGGGGGTCTCAATGAGCAGTTCTTC. Translating gives CASSPGRGGLNEQFF. V is TRBV18 and J is TRBJ2-1, with 9 nucleotides matching TRBD2. Trimming removed 6 bases from V and 6 bases from J; junction bases left unmatched: 9. The CDR3 runs 15 residues. Germline assignment: CDR1 KGHSH and CDR2 LQKENI. Using reference TRBV18 and TRBJ2-1 for the parts outside the CDR3, the full variable domain is NAGVMQNPRHLVRRRGQEARLRCSPMKGHSHVYWYRQLPEEGLKFMVYLQKENIIDESGMPKERFSAEFPKEGPSILRIQQVVRGDSAAYFCASSPGRGGLNEQFFGPGTRLTVL.

The chain joins TRBV6-2 or TRBV6-3 to TRBJ1-1; D gene uncertain. Germline V lookup: CDR1 MNHEY, CDR2 SVGEGT. V lost 0 bases and J 7 bases, leaving 3 bases between the germline ends. The CDR3 loop spans 11 amino acids. The CDR3 is CASSYSSEAFF. Written as DNA, the CDR3 is TGTGCCAGCAGTTACTCCAGTGAAGCTTTCTTT.

This chain uses TRBV5-1 with TRBJ1-2; D is possibly TRBD1 (5 bases). Germline CDR1 is SGHRS and CDR2 is YFSETQ. V lost 3 bases and J lost 3, with 9 bases in between. The CDR3 length is 13 residues. The DNA for the CDR3 is TGCGCCAGCAGCTCCAGGGTGGACTATGGCTACACCTTC. Translated, it gives CASSSRVDYGYTF.

The chain employs TRBV7-2 and TRBJ2-7; TRBD1 agrees at 8 bases. This CDR3 has 15 residues. Germline CDR1 is SGHTA and CDR2 is FQGNSA. J gave up 4 bases and V 5 bases, and 10 bases lay outside the gene matches. CDR3 coding DNA: TGTGCCAGCAGCCCCAGCGGACAGGGAGTATACGAGCAGTACTTC. It encodes CASSPSGQGVYEQYF.

The chain couples TRBV30 to TRBJ1-1; D is perhaps TRBD1 (6 bases). CDR3 length equals 13 residues. Germline CDR1 is GTSNPN and CDR2 is SVGIG (reference sequence). V was cut by 4 bases and J by 1 base, with 10 bases left in between. The CDR3 coding sequence is TGTGCCTGGAACGACAGGAGGAACACTGAAGCTTTCTTT. Encoded protein: CAWNDRRNTEAFF.

This clone was found once. V gene TRBV12-3 or TRBV12-4 combines with J gene TRBJ2-3, with D perhaps matching TRBD1 (6 bases). V lost 8 bases and J lost 3, with 12 bases in between. The CDR3 runs 13 residues. CDR3 loop: CASSRGKTDTQYF. The DNA of the CDR3 is TGTGCCAGCTCGAGGGGGAAAACAGATACGCAGTATTTT.

This sequence joins TRBV29-1 and TRBJ1-4, with 7 bases matching TRBD1. Germline CDR1 and CDR2: SQVTM and ANQGSEA. Trimming at V came to 5 bases and at J to 0 bases, leaving 6 bases not matched to a gene. The CDR3 totals 15 residues. CDR3 sequence reads: CSVSVRGTTNEKLFF. DNA for the CDR3: TGCAGCGTTTCGGTCAGGGGGACAACTAATGAAAAACTGTTTTTT.

The V call is TRBV10-1, the J call TRBJ1-2; a weak D match, TRBD1 (5 bases). The length of the CDR3 is 13 residues. V was pared by 4 bases and J by 3 bases, with 9 bases between. Germline V gives CDR1 WNHNN, CDR2 SYGVQD (reference sequence). The CDR3, as DNA: TGCGCCAGCAGTGCGGACATTGACTATGGCTACACCTTC. Its translation: CASSADIDYGYTF.

The chain combines TRBV29-1 with TRBJ2-7, with TRBD2 matching over 8 bases. The CDR3 covers 14 residues. The germline gives CDR1 SQVTM, CDR2 ANQGSEA. The V and J ends lost 6 bases and 3 bases, in that order; junction bases with no gene match: 10. The CDR3 loop is CSVMEREMGYEQYF. As DNA, the CDR3 is TGCAGCGTCATGGAGCGGGAGATGGGCTACGAGCAGTACTTC.

This clone turned up a few times. The gene calls are TRBV5-1 and TRBJ2-3; 12 bases are a match to TRBD2. This CDR3 is built from 17 residues. The V gene's germline CDR1 is SGHRS and CDR2 YFSETQ. V gave up 1 base and J gave up 1 base; unmatched junction bases: 4. The CDR3 bases are TGCGCCAGCAGCTTGTTTCCTAGCGGGAGGGGCACAGATACGCAGTATTTT. Translated, it gives CASSLFPSGRGTDTQYF.

This chain joins TRBV7-2 and TRBJ1-6; TRBD1 matches at 7 bases. The CDR3 length is 18 residues. CDR1 and CDR2 (germline): SGHTA, FQGNSA. V shed 5 bases, J shed 0 bases, and the junction held 10 bases outside the gene matches. The CDR3 DNA is TGTGCCAGCAGCCGTCCCCCGGGACAGATCTCCTATAATTCACCCCTCCACTTT. It encodes CASSRPPGQISYNSPLHF.

Notes on this clone: Other DNA sequences in the same sample also yield this CDR3. The CDR3 region is CASSLSAGQETQYF. In nucleotides, the CDR3 is TGTGCCAGCAGCTTGTCTGCGGGGCAAGAGACCCAGTACTTC. The V gene is TRBV7-2, the J gene TRBJ2-5; D perhaps matches TRBD2 (6 bases). Germline-derived CDR1 and CDR2 are SGHTA and FQGNSA. Trimming took 3 bases from V and 2 from J, leaving 10 bases between them. The CDR3 consists of 14 residues. Supplemented by reference TRBV7-2 and TRBJ2-5, the full variable domain reads GAGVSQSPSNKVTEKGKDVELRCDPISGHTALYWYRQSLGQGLEFLIYFQGNSAPDKSGLPSDRFSAERTGGSVSTLTIQRTQQEDSAVYLCASSLSAGQETQYFGPGTRLLVL.

The chain couples TRBV2 to TRBJ2-5; D might be TRBD2 (7 bases). The CDR3 covers 13 residues. V was pared by 5 bases and J by 5 bases, with 12 bases between. Germline CDR1 reads SNHLY; CDR2 reads FYNNEI. CDR3 bases: TGTGCCAGCAGTTGGGGGGGCAGGGAGACCCAGTACTTC. Encoded protein: CASSWGGRETQYF. The full variable domain, with the rest looked up from reference TRBV2 and TRBJ2-5, is EPEVTQTPSHQVTQMGQEVILRCVPISNHLYFYWYRQILGQKVEFLVSFYNNEISEKSEIFDDQFSVERPDGSNFTLKIRSTKLEDSAMYFCASSWGGRETQYFGPGTRLLVL.

The V gene is TRBV13, the J gene TRBJ2-2; D ambiguous. V was cut by 2 bases and J by 4 bases, with 14 bases left in between. The germline V gene has CDR1 PRHDT and CDR2 FYEKMQ (reference sequence). The CDR3 spans 16 residues. The CDR3 nucleotides are TGTGCCAGCAGCTTACCGGCCGCGGTGGGCACCGGGGAGCTGTTTTTT. Encoded protein: CASSLPAAVGTGELFF.

The chain uses TRBV5-8 and TRBJ2-5, with D uncertain. This CDR3 is built from 13 residues. V was clipped by 0 bases and J by 1 base, with 4 bases between them. CDR1 is SGHTS, CDR2 YDEGEE, per germline. The CDR3 here is CASSLAIQETQYF. DNA of the CDR3: TGTGCCAGCAGCTTGGCTATCCAAGAGACCCAGTACTTC.

The J gene is TRBJ2-2, the V gene TRBV5-1; TRBD2 is a possible D gene (6 bases). In germline, CDR1 is SGHRS, CDR2 YFSETQ. This CDR3 region has 14 residues. Trimming took off 6 bases at V and 5 bases at J, with 14 bases between the two ends. The CDR3 reads CASNLVGGTGELFF. The DNA for the CDR3 is TGCGCCAGCAACCTGGTCGGGGGAACCGGGGAGCTGTTTTTT.